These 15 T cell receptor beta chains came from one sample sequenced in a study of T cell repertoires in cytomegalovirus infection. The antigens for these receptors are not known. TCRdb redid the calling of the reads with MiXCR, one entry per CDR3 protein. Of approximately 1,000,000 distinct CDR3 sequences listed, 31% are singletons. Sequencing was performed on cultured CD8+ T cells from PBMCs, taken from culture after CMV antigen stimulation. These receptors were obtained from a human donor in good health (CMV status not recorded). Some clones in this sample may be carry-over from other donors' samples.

CDR3: CATRLADTSEQFF. The CDR3 nucleotides read TGTGCCACCAGACTAGCTGATACAAGTGAGCAGTTCTTC. The rearrangement uses TRBV24-1 and TRBJ2-1; perhaps TRBD2 as D (6 bases). Germline lookup yields CDR1 KGHDR and CDR2 SFDVKD. This CDR3 is built from 13 residues. The V end lost 7 bases, the J end lost 9 bases, and 15 bases lay between the germline ends.

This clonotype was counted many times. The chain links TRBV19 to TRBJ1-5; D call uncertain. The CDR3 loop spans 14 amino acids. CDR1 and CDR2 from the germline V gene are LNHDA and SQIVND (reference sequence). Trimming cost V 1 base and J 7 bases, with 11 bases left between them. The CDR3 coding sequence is TGTGCCAGTAGTATAGTGCGTGACCCCCAGCCCCAGCATTTT. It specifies CASSIVRDPQPQHF.

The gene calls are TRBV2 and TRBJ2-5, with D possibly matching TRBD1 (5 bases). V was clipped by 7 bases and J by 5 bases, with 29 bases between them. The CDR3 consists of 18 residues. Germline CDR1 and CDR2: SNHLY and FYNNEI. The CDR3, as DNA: TGTGCCAGCAATATCCTTAAATCCCGGGCCAGGGTAGGGGAGACCCAGTACTTC. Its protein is CASNILKSRARVGETQYF.

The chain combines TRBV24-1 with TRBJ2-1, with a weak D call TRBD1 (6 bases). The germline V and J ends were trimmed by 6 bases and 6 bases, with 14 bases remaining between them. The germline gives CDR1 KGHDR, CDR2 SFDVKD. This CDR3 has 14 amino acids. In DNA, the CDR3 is TGTGCCACCAGTCATTCAGGGGTAGGCAATGAGCAGTTCTTC. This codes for CATSHSGVGNEQFF.

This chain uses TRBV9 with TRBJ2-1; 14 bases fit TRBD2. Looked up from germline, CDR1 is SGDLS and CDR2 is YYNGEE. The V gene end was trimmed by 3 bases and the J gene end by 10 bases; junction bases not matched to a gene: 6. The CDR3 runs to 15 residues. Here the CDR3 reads CASSARLAGGPEQFF. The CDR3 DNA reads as TGTGCCAGCAGCGCCCGACTAGCGGGGGGGCCCGAGCAGTTCTTC.

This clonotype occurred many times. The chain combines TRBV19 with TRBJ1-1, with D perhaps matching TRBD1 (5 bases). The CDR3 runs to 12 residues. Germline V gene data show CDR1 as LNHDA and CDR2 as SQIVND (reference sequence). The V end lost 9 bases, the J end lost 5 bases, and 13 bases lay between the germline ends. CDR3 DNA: TGTGCCAGCAGCCGCGGGGGTACTGAAGCTTTCTTT. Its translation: CASSRGGTEAFF.

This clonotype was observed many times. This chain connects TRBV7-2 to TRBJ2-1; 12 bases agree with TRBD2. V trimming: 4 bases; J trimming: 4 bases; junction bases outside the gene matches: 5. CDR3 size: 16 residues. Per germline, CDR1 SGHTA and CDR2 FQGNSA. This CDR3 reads CASSSASGGDYNEQFF. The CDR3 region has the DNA TGTGCCAGCAGCTCGGCTAGCGGGGGGGATTACAATGAGCAGTTCTTC. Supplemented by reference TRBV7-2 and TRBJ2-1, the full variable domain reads GAGVSQSPSNKVTEKGKDVELRCDPISGHTALYWYRQSLGQGLEFLIYFQGNSAPDKSGLPSDRFSAERTGGSVSTLTIQRTQQEDSAVYLCASSSASGGDYNEQFFGPGTRLTVL.

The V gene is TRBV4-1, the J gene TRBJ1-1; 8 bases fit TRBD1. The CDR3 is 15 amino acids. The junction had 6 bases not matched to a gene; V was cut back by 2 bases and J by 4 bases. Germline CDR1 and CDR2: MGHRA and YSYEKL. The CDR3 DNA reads TGCGCCAGCAGCCAATCGTACAGGGGGACCACTGAAGCTTTCTTT. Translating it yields CASSQSYRGTTEAFF.

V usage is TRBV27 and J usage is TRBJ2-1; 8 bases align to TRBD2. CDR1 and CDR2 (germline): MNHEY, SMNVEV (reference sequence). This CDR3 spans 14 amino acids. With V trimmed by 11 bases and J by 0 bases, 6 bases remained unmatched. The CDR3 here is CAAGGADSYNEQFF. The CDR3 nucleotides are TGTGCCGCCGGGGGGGCCGACTCCTACAATGAGCAGTTCTTC.

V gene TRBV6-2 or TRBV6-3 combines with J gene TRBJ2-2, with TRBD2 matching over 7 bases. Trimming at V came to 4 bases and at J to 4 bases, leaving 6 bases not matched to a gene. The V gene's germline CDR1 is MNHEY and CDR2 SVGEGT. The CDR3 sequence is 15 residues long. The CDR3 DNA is TGTGCCAGCAGTTCCCCACAGCGGGGCACCGGGGAGCTGTTTTTT. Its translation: CASSSPQRGTGELFF.

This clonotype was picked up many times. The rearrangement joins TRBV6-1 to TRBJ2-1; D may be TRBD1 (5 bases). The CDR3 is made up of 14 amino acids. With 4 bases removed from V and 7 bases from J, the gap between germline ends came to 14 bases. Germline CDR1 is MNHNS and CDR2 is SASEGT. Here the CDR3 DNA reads TGTGCCAGCAGTGTGGGGCAGGGAAGGAATGAGCAGTTCTTC. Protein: CASSVGQGRNEQFF.

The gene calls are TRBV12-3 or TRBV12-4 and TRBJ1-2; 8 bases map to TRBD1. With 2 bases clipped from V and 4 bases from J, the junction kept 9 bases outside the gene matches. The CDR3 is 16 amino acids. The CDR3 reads CASSLHPGTGFYGYTF. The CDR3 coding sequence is TGTGCCAGCAGTTTACATCCAGGGACAGGCTTCTATGGCTACACCTTC.

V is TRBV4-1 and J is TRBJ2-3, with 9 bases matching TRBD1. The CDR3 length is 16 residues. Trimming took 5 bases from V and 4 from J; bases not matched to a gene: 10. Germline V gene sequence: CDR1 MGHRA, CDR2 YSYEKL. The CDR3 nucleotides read TGCGCCAGCAGCTTTACTCGACAGGGGGTGGCAGATACGCAGTATTTT. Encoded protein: CASSFTRQGVADTQYF.

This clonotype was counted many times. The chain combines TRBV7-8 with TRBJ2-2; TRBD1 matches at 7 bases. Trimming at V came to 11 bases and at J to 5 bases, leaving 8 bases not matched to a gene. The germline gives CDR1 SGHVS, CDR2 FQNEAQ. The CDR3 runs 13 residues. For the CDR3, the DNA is TGTGCCTTACCGGGACAGAGGACCGGGGAGCTGTTTTTT. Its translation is CALPGQRTGELFF.

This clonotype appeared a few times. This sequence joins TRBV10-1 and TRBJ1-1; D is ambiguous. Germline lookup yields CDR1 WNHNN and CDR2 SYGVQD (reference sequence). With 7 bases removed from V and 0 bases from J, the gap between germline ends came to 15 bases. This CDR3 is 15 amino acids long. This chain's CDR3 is CASTPRGGMNTEAFF. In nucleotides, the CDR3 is TGCGCCAGCACCCCCCGGGGAGGGATGAACACTGAAGCTTTCTTT.